These 7 T cell receptor beta chains were sequenced from one sample in a study of T cells after yellow fever vaccination. From the 5' RACE reads, TCRdb called clonotypes with MiXCR, one entry per CDR3 protein. The sample shows around 100,000 distinct CDR3 sequences, 8% to 9.5% of them seen only once. The specimen comprised CD8+ T cells sorted from PBMCs, sampled 45 days after the yellow fever booster vaccination. The receptors here all came from a man aged 25 to 40 who received the YFV17D yellow fever vaccine.

This clonotype was picked up many times. The CDR3 reads CASMPSVGLNEQFF. The CDR3 DNA follows: TGCGCCAGCATGCCAAGCGTCGGACTCAATGAGCAGTTCTTC. The chain carries TRBV5-1 and TRBJ2-1, with D tentatively TRBD2 (5 bases). The CDR3 runs 14 residues. CDR1 and CDR2 (germline): SGHRS, YFSETQ. V lost 6 bases, J lost 6 bases, and 16 bases lay in between.

Many counts were recorded for this clonotype. The V and J genes are TRBV5-4 and TRBJ2-3, with TRBD2 matching 16 bases. V lost 4 bases to trimming and J lost 1 base; unmatched junction nucleotides: 6. The CDR3 is 18 residues long. Germline lookup yields CDR1 SGHNT and CDR2 YYREEE (reference sequence). The CDR3, as DNA: TGTGCCAGCAGCGCGGGACTAGCGGGAGGGCCGGGCACAGATACGCAGTATTTT. Translating gives CASSAGLAGGPGTDTQYF. The full variable domain, completed using reference TRBV5-4 and TRBJ2-3, is ETGVTQSPTHLIKTRGQQVTLRCSSQSGHNTVSWYQQALGQGPQFIFQYYREEENGRGNFPPRFSGLQFPNYSSELNVNALELDDSALYLCASSAGLAGGPGTDTQYFGPGTRLTVL.

As to this clonotype: With a much larger clone just one base away, this may be a read error. This chain joins TRBV28 and TRBJ2-1; TRBD2 might be the D (5 bases). The V end was cut by 6 bases, the J end by 7 bases, with 19 bases between. The germline gives CDR1 MDHEN, CDR2 SYDVKM. The CDR3 has 15 amino acids. CDR3 sequence reads: CASSPRWELENEQFF. CDR3 nucleotide sequence: TGTGCCAGCAGCCCTAGGTGGGAGCTAGAAAATGAGCAGTTCTTC.

This clonotype came up many times. The chain recombines TRBV9 with TRBJ2-3; D uncertain. This CDR3 contains 15 residues. V dropped 0 bases and J dropped 5 bases, with 13 bases sitting between them. Per germline, CDR1 SGDLS and CDR2 YYNGEE. The CDR3: CASSVEAIEVDTQYF. CDR3 in DNA: TGTGCCAGCAGCGTAGAAGCGATCGAGGTAGATACGCAGTATTTT.

This clonotype was detected ten times or more. This chain's CDR3 is CASSRDPKDEQFF. In nucleotides, the CDR3 is TGTGCCAGCAGCCGGGACCCCAAAGATGAGCAGTTCTTC. The chain couples TRBV28 to TRBJ2-1; either TRBD1 or TRBD2 may supply D (5 bases each). Trimming cost V 6 bases and J 8 bases, with 14 bases left between them. The CDR3 is 13 amino acids. Germline CDR1 is MDHEN and CDR2 is SYDVKM.

This clonotype was seen many times. The V gene is TRBV10-3, the J gene TRBJ2-1; the D gene is possibly TRBD2 (5 bases). Deletions cut 3 bases from V and 4 bases from J, with 16 bases between. Germline-derived CDR1 and CDR2 are ENHRY and SYGVKD. The CDR3 is 16 residues long. CDR3 DNA sequence: TGTGCCATCAGTGATGTGAGCGGAGGAGATTACAATGAGCAGTTCTTC. This sequence encodes CAISDVSGGDYNEQFF.

There are many counts of this clonotype. This chain links TRBV6-5 with TRBJ1-2, with D possibly TRBD1 on 5 matching bases. V was pared by 1 base and J by 4 bases, with 16 bases between. The germline gives CDR1 MNHEY, CDR2 SVGAGI. The CDR3 is 16 residues long. CDR3 coding DNA: TGTGCCAGCAGTTACTTAAGGGGCGCGGAGGGCTATGGCTACACCTTC. Translating gives CASSYLRGAEGYGYTF.